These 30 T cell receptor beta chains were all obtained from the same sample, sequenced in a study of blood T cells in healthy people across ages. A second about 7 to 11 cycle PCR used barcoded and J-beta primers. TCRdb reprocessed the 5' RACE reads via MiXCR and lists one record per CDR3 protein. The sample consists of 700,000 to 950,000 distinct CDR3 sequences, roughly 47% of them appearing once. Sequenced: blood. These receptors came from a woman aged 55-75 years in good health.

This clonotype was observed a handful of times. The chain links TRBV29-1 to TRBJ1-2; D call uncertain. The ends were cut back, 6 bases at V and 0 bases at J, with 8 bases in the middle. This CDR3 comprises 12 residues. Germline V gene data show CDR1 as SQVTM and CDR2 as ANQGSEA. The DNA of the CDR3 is TGCAGCGTCCCAGTGCCTAACTATGGCTACACCTTC. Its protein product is CSVPVPNYGYTF.

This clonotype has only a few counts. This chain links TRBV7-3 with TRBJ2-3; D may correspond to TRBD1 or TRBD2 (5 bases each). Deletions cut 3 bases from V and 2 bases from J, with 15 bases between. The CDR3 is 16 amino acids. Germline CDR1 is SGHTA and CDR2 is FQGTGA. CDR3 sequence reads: CASSFLGTADTDTQYF. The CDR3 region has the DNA TGTGCCAGCAGCTTTCTCGGGACGGCGGACACAGATACGCAGTATTTT. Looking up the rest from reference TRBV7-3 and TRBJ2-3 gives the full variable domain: GAGVSQTPSNKVTEKGKYVELRCDPISGHTALYWYRQSLGQGPEFLIYFQGTGAADDSGLPNDRFFAVRPEGSVSTLKIQRTERGDSAVYLCASSFLGTADTDTQYFGPGTRLTVL.

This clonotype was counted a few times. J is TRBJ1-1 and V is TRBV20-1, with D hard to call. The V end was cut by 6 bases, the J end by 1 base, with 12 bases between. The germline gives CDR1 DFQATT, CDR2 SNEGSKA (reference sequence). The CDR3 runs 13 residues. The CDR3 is CSAPGGSNTEAFF. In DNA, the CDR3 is TGCAGTGCGCCTGGAGGCTCGAACACTGAAGCTTTCTTT.

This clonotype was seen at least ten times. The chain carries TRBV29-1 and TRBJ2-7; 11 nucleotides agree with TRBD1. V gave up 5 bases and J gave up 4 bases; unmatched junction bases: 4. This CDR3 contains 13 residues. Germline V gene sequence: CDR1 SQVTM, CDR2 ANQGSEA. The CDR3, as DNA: TGCAGCGTTCAAGGGACAGGGGGGTACGAGCAGTACTTC. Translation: CSVQGTGGYEQYF.

CDR3 bases: TGTGCCAGCAGCTTTCGGACTAGCGGGATCAGCCGTGAGCAGTTCTTC. This translates into CASSFRTSGISREQFF. This rearrangement joins TRBV7-9 to TRBJ2-1, with 12 bases aligning to TRBD2. J was trimmed by 9 bases and V by 3 bases; bases with no gene match: 9. The CDR3 totals 16 residues. Germline-derived CDR1 and CDR2 are SEHNR and FQNEAQ (reference sequence).

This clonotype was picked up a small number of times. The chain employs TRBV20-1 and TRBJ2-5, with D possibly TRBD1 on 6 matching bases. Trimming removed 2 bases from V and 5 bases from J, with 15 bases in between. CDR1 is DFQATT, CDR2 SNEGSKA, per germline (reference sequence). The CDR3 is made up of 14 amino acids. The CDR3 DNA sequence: TGCAGTGCTAGACAGGGGTGGGGTCCCGAGACCCAGTACTTC. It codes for CSARQGWGPETQYF.

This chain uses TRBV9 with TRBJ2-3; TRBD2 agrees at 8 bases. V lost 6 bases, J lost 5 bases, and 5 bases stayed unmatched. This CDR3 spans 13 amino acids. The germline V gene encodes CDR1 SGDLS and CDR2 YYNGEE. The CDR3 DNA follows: TGTGCCAGCAAGGGACTAGAGGGAGATACGCAGTATTTT. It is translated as CASKGLEGDTQYF.

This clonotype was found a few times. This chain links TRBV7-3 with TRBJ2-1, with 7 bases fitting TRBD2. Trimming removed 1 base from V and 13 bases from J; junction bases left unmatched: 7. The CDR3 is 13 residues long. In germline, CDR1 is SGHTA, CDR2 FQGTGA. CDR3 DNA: TGTGCCAGCAGCTTAATCAGCGGGGAGACCCAGTTCTTC. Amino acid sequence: CASSLISGETQFF.

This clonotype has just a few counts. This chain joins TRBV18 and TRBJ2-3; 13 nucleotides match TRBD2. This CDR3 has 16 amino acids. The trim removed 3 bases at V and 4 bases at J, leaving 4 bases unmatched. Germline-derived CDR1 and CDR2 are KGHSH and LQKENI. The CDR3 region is CASSPVTSGRADTQYF. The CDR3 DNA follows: TGTGCCAGCTCACCGGTCACTAGCGGGAGGGCAGATACGCAGTATTTT. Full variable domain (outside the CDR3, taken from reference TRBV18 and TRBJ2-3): NAGVMQNPRHLVRRRGQEARLRCSPMKGHSHVYWYRQLPEEGLKFMVYLQKENIIDESGMPKERFSAEFPKEGPSILRIQQVVRGDSAAYFCASSPVTSGRADTQYFGPGTRLTVL.

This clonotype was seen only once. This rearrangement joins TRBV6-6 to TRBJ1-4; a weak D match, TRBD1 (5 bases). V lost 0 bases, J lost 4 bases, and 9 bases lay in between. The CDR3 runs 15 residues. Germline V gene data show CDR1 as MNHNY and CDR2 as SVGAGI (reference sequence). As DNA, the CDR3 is TGTGCCAGCAGTTACTCGACAGCCAGTAATGAAAAACTGTTTTTT. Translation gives CASSYSTASNEKLFF.

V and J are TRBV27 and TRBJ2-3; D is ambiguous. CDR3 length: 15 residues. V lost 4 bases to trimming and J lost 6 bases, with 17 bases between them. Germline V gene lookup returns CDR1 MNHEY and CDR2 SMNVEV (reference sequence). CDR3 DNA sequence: TGTGCCAGCAGTTACCAGCCCAGACTTCGGGATACGCAGTATTTT. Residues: CASSYQPRLRDTQYF.

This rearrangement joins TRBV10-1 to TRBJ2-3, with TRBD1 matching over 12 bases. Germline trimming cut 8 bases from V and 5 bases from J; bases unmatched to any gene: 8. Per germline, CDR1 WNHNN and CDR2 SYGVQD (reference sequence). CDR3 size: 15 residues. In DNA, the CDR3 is TGCGCCAGCCAGTGGGGACAGGGGGCCGAAGATACGCAGTATTTT. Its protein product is CASQWGQGAEDTQYF.

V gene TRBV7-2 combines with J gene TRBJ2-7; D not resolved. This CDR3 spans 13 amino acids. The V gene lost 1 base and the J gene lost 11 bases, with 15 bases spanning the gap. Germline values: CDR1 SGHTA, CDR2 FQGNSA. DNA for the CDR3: TGTGCCAGCAGCTTAGACACGTCTGGCTTTGAGTACTTC. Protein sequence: CASSLDTSGFEYF.

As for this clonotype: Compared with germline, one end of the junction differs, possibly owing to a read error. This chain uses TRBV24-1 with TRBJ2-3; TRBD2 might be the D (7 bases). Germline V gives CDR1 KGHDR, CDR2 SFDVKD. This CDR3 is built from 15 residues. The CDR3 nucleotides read TGTGCCACCAGTGGCAACAGGGAGGGCACAGATACGCTGTATTTT. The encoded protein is CATSGNREGTDTLYF.

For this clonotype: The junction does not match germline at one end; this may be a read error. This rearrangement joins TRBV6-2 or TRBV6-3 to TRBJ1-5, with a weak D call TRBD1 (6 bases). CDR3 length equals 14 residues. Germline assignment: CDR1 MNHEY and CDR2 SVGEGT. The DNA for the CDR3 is TGTGCCGGCAGTTCTGGACAGCTAGATCAGCCCCAGCATTTT. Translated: CAGSSGQLDQPQHF.

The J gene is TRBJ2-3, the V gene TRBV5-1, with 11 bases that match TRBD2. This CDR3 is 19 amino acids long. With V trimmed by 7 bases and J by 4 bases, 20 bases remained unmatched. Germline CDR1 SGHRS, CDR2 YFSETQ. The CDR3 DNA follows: TGCGCCAGCTGGGGACTTAACTCGACTAGCGGGAAAAGGCCAGATACGCAGTATTTT. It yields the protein CASWGLNSTSGKRPDTQYF.

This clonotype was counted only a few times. CDR3 region: CSAREVKGGQPQHF. The CDR3 DNA is TGCAGTGCTAGAGAGGTAAAGGGCGGTCAGCCCCAGCATTTT. The J gene is TRBJ1-5, the V gene TRBV20-1; D uncertain. This CDR3 has 14 amino acids. V shed 0 bases and J shed 6 bases, with 12 bases lying between them. Looked up from germline, CDR1 is DFQATT and CDR2 is SNEGSKA (reference sequence).

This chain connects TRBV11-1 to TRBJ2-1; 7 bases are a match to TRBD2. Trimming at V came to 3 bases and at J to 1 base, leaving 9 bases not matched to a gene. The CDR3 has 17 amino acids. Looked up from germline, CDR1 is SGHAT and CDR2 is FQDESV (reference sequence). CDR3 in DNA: TGTGCCAGCAGCTTCGAGGAACTAGCGAGGTCCTACAATGAGCAGTTCTTC. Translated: CASSFEELARSYNEQFF.

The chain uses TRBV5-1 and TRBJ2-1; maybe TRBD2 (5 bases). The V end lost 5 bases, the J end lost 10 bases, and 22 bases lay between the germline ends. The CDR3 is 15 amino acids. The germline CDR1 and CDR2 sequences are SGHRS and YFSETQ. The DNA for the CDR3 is TGCGCCAGCAGACCCGGAGGAGAACCATCGTCCGAGCAGTTCTTC. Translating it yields CASRPGGEPSSEQFF. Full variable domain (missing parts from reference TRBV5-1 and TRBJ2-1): KAGVTQTPRYLIKTRGQQVTLSCSPISGHRSVSWYQQTPGQGLQFLFEYFSETQRNKGNFPGRFSGRQFSNSRSEMNVSTLELGDSALYLCASRPGGEPSSEQFFGPGTRLTVL.

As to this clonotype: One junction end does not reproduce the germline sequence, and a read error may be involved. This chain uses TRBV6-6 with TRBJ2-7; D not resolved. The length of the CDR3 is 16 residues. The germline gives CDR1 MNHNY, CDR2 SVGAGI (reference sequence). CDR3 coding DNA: TGTGCCTGCAGTTACTCGACCCTGGCGAGCTCCTACGAGCAGTACTTC. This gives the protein CACSYSTLASSYEQYF.

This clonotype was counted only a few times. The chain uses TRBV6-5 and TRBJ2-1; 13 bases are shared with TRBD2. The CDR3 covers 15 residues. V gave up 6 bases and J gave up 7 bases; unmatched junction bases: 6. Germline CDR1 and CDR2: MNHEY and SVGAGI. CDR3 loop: CASREGLAGWNEQFF. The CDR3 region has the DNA TGTGCCAGCAGGGAGGGACTAGCGGGATGGAATGAGCAGTTCTTC.

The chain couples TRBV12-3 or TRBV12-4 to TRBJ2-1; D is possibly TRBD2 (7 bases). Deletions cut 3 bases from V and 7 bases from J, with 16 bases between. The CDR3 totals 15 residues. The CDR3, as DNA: TGTGCCAGCAGTTTTGGACGGGGGGCCGTGAATGAGCAGTTCTTC. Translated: CASSFGRGAVNEQFF.

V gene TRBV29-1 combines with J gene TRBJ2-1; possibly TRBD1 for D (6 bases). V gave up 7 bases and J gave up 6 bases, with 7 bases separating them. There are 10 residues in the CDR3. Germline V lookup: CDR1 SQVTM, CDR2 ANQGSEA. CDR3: CSGQVNEQFF. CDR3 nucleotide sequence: TGCAGCGGACAGGTCAATGAGCAGTTCTTC.

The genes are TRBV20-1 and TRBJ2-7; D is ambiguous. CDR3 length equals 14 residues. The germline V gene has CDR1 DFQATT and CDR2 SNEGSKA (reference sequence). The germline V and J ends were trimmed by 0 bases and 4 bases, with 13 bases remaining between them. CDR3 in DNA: TGCAGTGCTAGAGATCTAGGAGTCAGGTACGAGCAGTACTTC. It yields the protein CSARDLGVRYEQYF.

Here the CDR3 DNA reads TGTGCCAGCGGCAAAGCAGCCCCGGACAGCCCTGGATGGCAAGAGACCCAGTACTTC. Protein: CASGKAAPDSPGWQETQYF. V and J are TRBV21-1 and TRBJ2-5; no DNA check was done on the table's D call, TRBD1. TRBV21-1 is a recognized pseudogene. This CDR3 is built from 19 residues.

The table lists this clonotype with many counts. As DNA, the CDR3 is TGTGCCAGCAGCTTGGCCATCGGAAGGGGTTATAGCAATCAGCCCCAGCATTTT. Translation: CASSLAIGRGYSNQPQHF. The chain carries TRBV5-5 and TRBJ1-5, with D tentatively TRBD1 (5 bases). The CDR3 is 18 amino acids. CDR1 is SGHKS, CDR2 YYEKEE, per germline (reference sequence). V was pared by 0 bases and J by 0 bases, with 16 bases between. The whole variable domain, remainder taken from reference TRBV5-5 and TRBJ1-5, is DAGVTQSPTHLIKTRGQQVTLRCSPISGHKSVSWYQQVLGQGPQFIFQYYEKEERGRGNFPDRFSARQFPNYSSELNVNALLLGDSALYLCASSLAIGRGYSNQPQHFGDGTRLSIL.

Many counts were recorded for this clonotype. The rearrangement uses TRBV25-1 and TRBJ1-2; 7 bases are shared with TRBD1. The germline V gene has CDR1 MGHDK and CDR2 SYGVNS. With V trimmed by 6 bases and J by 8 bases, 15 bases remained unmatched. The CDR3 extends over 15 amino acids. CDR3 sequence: CASRETGTVTSGYTF. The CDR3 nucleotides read TGTGCCAGCAGGGAAACCGGGACAGTTACCTCGGGCTACACCTTC.

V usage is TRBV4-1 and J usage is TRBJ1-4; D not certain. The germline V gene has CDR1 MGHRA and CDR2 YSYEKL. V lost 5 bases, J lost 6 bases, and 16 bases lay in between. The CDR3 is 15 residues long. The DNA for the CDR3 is TGCGCCAGCAGCAGGAGCACTATTGGGGATGAAAAACTGTTTTTT. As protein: CASSRSTIGDEKLFF.

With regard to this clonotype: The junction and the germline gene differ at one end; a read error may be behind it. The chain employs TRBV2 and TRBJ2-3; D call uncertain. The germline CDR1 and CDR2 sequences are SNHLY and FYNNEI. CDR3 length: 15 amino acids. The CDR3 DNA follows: TGTGCCAGCAGTGTCAGCGCCGCGAGCACAGATACGCGGTATTTT. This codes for CASSVSAASTDTRYF.

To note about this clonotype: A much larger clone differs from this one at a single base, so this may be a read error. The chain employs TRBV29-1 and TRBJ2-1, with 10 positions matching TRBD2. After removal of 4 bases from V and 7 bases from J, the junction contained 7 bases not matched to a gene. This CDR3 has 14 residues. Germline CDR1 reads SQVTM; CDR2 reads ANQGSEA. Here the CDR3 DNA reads TGCAGCGTTGGGGGGTCTAGCGGGGGTAATGAGCAGTTCTTC. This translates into CSVGGSSGGNEQFF.